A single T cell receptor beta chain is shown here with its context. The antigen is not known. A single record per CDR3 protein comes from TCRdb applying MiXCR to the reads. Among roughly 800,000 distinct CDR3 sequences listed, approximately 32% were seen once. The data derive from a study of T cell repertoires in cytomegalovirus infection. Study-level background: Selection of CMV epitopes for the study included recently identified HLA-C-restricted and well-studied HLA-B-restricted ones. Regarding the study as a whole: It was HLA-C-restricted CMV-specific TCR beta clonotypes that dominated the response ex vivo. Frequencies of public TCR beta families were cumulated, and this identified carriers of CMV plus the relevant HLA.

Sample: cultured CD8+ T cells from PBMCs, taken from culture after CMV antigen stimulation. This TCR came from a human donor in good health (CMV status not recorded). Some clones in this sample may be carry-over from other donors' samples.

This CDR3 reads CATSPSRGKLHEQYF. In DNA form, the CDR3 reads TGTGCCACCAGCCCCTCCAGGGGAAAGCTGCACGAGCAGTACTTC. The gene calls are TRBV15 and TRBJ2-7, with D possibly TRBD1 on 6 matching bases. Deletions cut 5 bases from V and 5 bases from J, with 19 bases between. Germline V gene lookup returns CDR1 LNHNV and CDR2 YYDKDF (reference sequence). The CDR3 length is 15 residues. Together with reference TRBV15 and TRBJ2-7, the CDR3 gives the full variable domain: DAMVIQNPRYQVTQFGKPVTLSCSQTLNHNVMYWYQQKSSQAPKLLFHYYDKDFNNEADTPDNFQSRRPNTSFCFLDIRSPGLGDTAMYLCATSPSRGKLHEQYFGPGTRLTVT.